Reported below is one T cell receptor (beta chain). Sequenced by immunoSEQ multiplex PCR; TCRdb stores in-frame clones only, minus some. This sample has some 150,000 clones; about nine tenths occur once, and the top ten carry approximately 2.9%. This specimen belongs to a study of T cell responses to AZD1222 COVID-19 vaccine. J lost 4 bases, V lost 5 bases, and 9 bases had no gene match. The CDR3 length is 14 residues. Germline loops: CDR1 SGHRS, CDR2 YFSETQ. The receptor was isolated from an adult in good health. The chain has TRBV5-1 and TRBJ2-7, with TRBD1 identical over 7 bases. The starting material was peripheral blood, obtained on day 0 of MenACWY control vaccination. For the CDR3, the DNA is TGCGCCAGCAGTCCTCGAGGGGGCCGGTACGAGCAGTACTTC. It yields the protein CASSPRGGRYEQYF.